The 29 T cell receptor beta chains below come from one sample, sequenced in a study of tumour-infiltrating T cells in Burkitt lymphoma. Sequencing was performed with immunoSEQ multiplex PCR; in TCRdb, only in-frame clones are kept and a portion is missing. The data show around 510 clones, around 21% seen once. The sample was tumor tissue. Every receptor here comes from a human donor with Burkitt lymphoma.

Turning to this clone: An end of the junction differs from the germline gene, which may be a read error. In the same sample, other DNA sequences code for this CDR3. This chain uses TRBV30 with TRBJ2-7, with 11 bases lining up with TRBD2. The V gene's germline CDR1 is GTSNPN and CDR2 SVGIG (reference sequence). The CDR3 totals 17 residues. The CDR3 here is CAWSVFGSSGRTYEQYF. In DNA, the CDR3 is TGCGCCTGGAGTGTATTCGGGTCTAGCGGGAGGACCTACGAGCAGTACTTC.

CDR3 loop: CASSRGGGRGETQYF. CDR3 bases: TGTGCCAGCAGCCGAGGGGGCGGGAGAGGCGAGACCCAGTACTTC. V is TRBV7-9 and J is TRBJ2-5; either TRBD1 or TRBD2 may supply D (7 bases each). In germline, CDR1 is SEHNR, CDR2 FQNEAQ (reference sequence). CDR3 length: 15 amino acids. Between the trimmed V and J ends, which lost 5 bases and 5 bases, there was a span of 18 bases.

The gene calls are TRBV27 and TRBJ2-1, with a weak D call TRBD2 (5 bases). This CDR3 contains 13 residues. The V gene lost 2 bases and the J gene lost 6 bases, with 8 bases spanning the gap. Germline lookup yields CDR1 MNHEY and CDR2 SMNVEV (reference sequence). The chain's CDR3 is CASSLRGINEQFF. The CDR3 DNA is TGTGCCAGCAGTTTACGAGGGATCAATGAGCAGTTCTTC.

The chain has TRBV18 and TRBJ2-7; TRBD1 matches 9 bases. Losses at the gene ends were 0 bases for V and 5 bases for J; bases not matched to a gene: 2. The CDR3 runs 14 residues. Germline values: CDR1 KGHSH, CDR2 LQKENI. The DNA of the CDR3 is TGTGCCAGCTCACCACCACAGGGGGCCCACGAGCAGTACTTC. This codes for CASSPPQGAHEQYF.

This clone has only a few counts. The rearrangement uses TRBV2 and TRBJ2-5, with TRBD2 matching over 9 bases. Germline V gene sequence: CDR1 SNHLY, CDR2 FYNNEI. V was clipped by 7 bases and J by 5 bases; unmatched bases: 14. This CDR3 is 16 amino acids long. CDR3 sequence (DNA): TGTGCCAGCAAGCGCATGGCGGCGGGAGGGTCGGAGACCCAGTACTTC. Amino acid sequence: CASKRMAAGGSETQYF. Full variable domain (remainder filled in from reference TRBV2 and TRBJ2-5): EPEVTQTPSHQVTQMGQEVILRCVPISNHLYFYWYRQILGQKVEFLVSFYNNEISEKSEIFDDQFSVERPDGSNFTLKIRSTKLEDSAMYFCASKRMAAGGSETQYFGPGTRLLVL.

The chain recombines TRBV2 with TRBJ1-2; D is ambiguous. CDR3 length: 12 residues. The V end was cut by 5 bases, the J end by 4 bases, with 8 bases between. The germline CDR1 and CDR2 sequences are SNHLY and FYNNEI. CDR3 coding DNA: TGTGCCAGCAGTAGAACGTCCTATGGCTACACCTTC. Its translation: CASSRTSYGYTF.

J is TRBJ2-4 and V is TRBV13, with D perhaps matching TRBD1 or TRBD2 (5 bases each). The germline V gene has CDR1 PRHDT and CDR2 FYEKMQ (reference sequence). The CDR3 totals 17 residues. Trimming took 5 bases from V and 2 from J, leaving 19 bases between them. Here the CDR3 reads CASSPPRGLGPKNIQYF. In nucleotides, the CDR3 is TGTGCCAGCAGCCCGCCTCGGGGTCTGGGGCCCAAAAACATTCAGTACTTC.

V and J are TRBV7-6 and TRBJ2-2; weak D call: TRBD2 (6 bases). In germline, CDR1 is SGHVS, CDR2 FNYEAQ. Trimming shortened V by 1 base and J by 2 bases, and 14 bases separated the two germline ends. This CDR3 is built from 17 residues. The DNA of the CDR3 is TGTGCCAGCAGCTTAGAGGAAGGGACTTTAAACACCGGGGAGCTGTTTTTT. This sequence encodes CASSLEEGTLNTGELFF.

V is TRBV12-5 and J is TRBJ1-1; D remains unclear. The CDR3 consists of 16 residues. CDR1 is LGHNT, CDR2 FRNRAP, per germline. V was trimmed by 0 bases and J by 0 bases, leaving 11 bases between them. CDR3 residues: CASGLVGSAMNTEAFF. CDR3 sequence (DNA): TGTGCTAGTGGTTTGGTGGGGTCAGCCATGAACACTGAAGCTTTCTTT.

In this sample, this clone turned up a few times. V usage is TRBV9 and J usage is TRBJ2-3, with 9 bases fitting TRBD1. This CDR3 is built from 15 residues. Looked up from germline, CDR1 is SGDLS and CDR2 is YYNGEE. The J segment lost 6 bases and the V segment lost 4 bases, leaving 9 bases of the junction unmatched. The CDR3 sequence is CASSPRTGAADTQYF. CDR3 bases: TGTGCCAGCAGCCCCCGGACAGGGGCGGCGGATACGCAGTATTTT.

The V call is TRBV7-6, the J call TRBJ2-5, with D perhaps TRBD2 (6 bases). Germline V CDR1 and CDR2: SGHVS, FNYEAQ. The CDR3 sequence is 16 residues long. V was shortened by 5 bases and J by 5 bases, with 21 bases between the two germline ends. In DNA, the CDR3 is TGTGCCAGCAGCCATGGGGGGAGACCTCGCCGGGAGACCCAGTACTTC. It specifies CASSHGGRPRRETQYF.

The sample holds a few counts of this clone. The V gene is TRBV7-6, the J gene TRBJ1-5, with a possible D match to TRBD1 (5 bases). The V end lost 5 bases, the J end lost 9 bases, and 14 bases lay between the germline ends. Germline V gene data show CDR1 as SGHVS and CDR2 as FNYEAQ. The CDR3 is 13 residues long. The DNA for the CDR3 is TGTGCCAGCAGCCCCAGGGAGGGGCGGCCCCAGCATTTT. Its translation is CASSPREGRPQHF.

V usage is TRBV28 and J usage is TRBJ2-1; perhaps TRBD2 as D (7 bases). V gave up 4 bases and J gave up 8 bases, with 15 bases separating them. The germline V gene encodes CDR1 MDHEN and CDR2 SYDVKM. This CDR3 comprises 14 residues. CDR3 sequence: CASSSGGQGDEQFF. DNA of the CDR3: TGTGCCAGCAGTTCGGGGGGCCAAGGCGATGAGCAGTTCTTC.

The chain has TRBV15 and TRBJ2-5, with 7 bases matching TRBD1. The V and J ends lost 4 bases and 4 bases, in that order; junction bases with no gene match: 3. The CDR3 loop spans 13 amino acids. The germline V gene encodes CDR1 LNHNV and CDR2 YYDKDF (reference sequence). The CDR3 region has the DNA TGTGCCACCAGCACCGACAGGGCAGAGACCCAGTACTTC. Protein sequence: CATSTDRAETQYF.

This clone was seen a few times. The gene calls are TRBV6-5 and TRBJ2-7, with D uncertain. The CDR3 runs to 12 residues. The V gene lost 2 bases and the J gene lost 6 bases, with 8 bases spanning the gap. Germline CDR1 reads MNHEY; CDR2 reads SVGAGI. The CDR3 is CASSYPLGEQYF. In DNA, the CDR3 is TGTGCCAGCAGTTACCCACTTGGCGAGCAGTACTTC.

This clone was counted between two and nine times. The J gene is TRBJ2-2, the V gene TRBV7-9, with D perhaps TRBD2 (6 bases). CDR3 length equals 15 residues. CDR1 is SEHNR, CDR2 FQNEAQ, per germline (reference sequence). V was shortened by 1 base and J by 4 bases, with 10 bases between the two germline ends. The CDR3 reads CASSLGSGPTGELFF. Here the CDR3 DNA reads TGTGCCAGCAGCTTAGGTAGCGGCCCCACCGGGGAGCTGTTTTTT. Combining the CDR3 with reference TRBV7-9 and TRBJ2-2 gives the whole variable domain DTGVSQNPRHKITKRGQNVTFRCDPISEHNRLYWYRQTLGQGPEFLTYFQNEAQLEKSRLLSDRFSAERPKGSFSTLEIQRTEQGDSAMYLCASSLGSGPTGELFFGEGSRLTVL.

The chain couples TRBV14 to TRBJ2-2; 9 nucleotides line up with TRBD1. CDR1 is SGHDN, CDR2 FVKESK, per germline. CDR3 size: 16 residues. Trimming removed 2 bases from V and 5 bases from J; junction bases left unmatched: 6. CDR3 amino acids: CASSQRQGEETGELFF. For the CDR3, the DNA is TGTGCCAGCAGCCAACGACAGGGGGAGGAAACCGGGGAGCTGTTTTTT.

The chain uses TRBV5-4 and TRBJ2-5; TRBD2 aligns across 8 bases. The V gene end was trimmed by 5 bases and the J gene end by 7 bases; junction bases not matched to a gene: 10. The CDR3 runs 14 residues. Germline-derived CDR1 and CDR2 are SGHNT and YYREEE (reference sequence). This chain's CDR3 is CASRTGLDKRTQYF. The CDR3 DNA follows: TGTGCCAGCAGGACGGGACTAGATAAGAGGACCCAGTACTTC.

This clone qualifies as large. The rearrangement links TRBV5-1 to TRBJ1-1, with D possibly matching TRBD1 (6 bases). CDR3 length: 13 residues. Germline V lookup: CDR1 SGHRS, CDR2 YFSETQ. The ends were cut back, 5 bases at V and 3 bases at J, with 11 bases in the middle. DNA of the CDR3: TGCGCCAGCAGGGGGGGGCCCGACACTGAAGCTTTCTTT. Encoded protein: CASRGGPDTEAFF.

The chain has TRBV4-3 and TRBJ2-1; TRBD2 might be the D (6 bases). The V and J ends lost 0 bases and 5 bases respectively, with 14 bases between them. The CDR3 is made up of 16 amino acids. Germline assignment: CDR1 LGHNA and CDR2 YSLEER. This chain's CDR3 is CASSQDRASANNEQFF. The CDR3, as DNA: TGCGCCAGCAGCCAAGATCGGGCTAGCGCGAACAATGAGCAGTTCTTC.

The rearrangement links TRBV19 to TRBJ1-2; a possible D gene is TRBD1 (5 bases). V gave up 2 bases and J gave up 0 bases, with 22 bases separating them. Germline V gene data show CDR1 as LNHDA and CDR2 as SQIVND (reference sequence). The CDR3 contains 19 residues. The CDR3 DNA reads as TGTGCCAGTAGTATAAACTTGCGGGACGGAGTCGCCTCTAACTATGGCTACACCTTC. It specifies CASSINLRDGVASNYGYTF.

With regard to this clone: A junction boundary mismatches the germline segment, possibly from a read error. The CDR3 region has the DNA TGCGCCAGCAACCAAGATTACGGGGGAGGGTTCGAGACCCAGTACTTC. Encoded protein: CASNQDYGGGFETQYF. J is TRBJ2-5 and V is TRBV4-3; 7 nucleotides match TRBD2. Germline CDR1 and CDR2: LGHNA and YSLEER. This CDR3 comprises 16 residues.

This rearrangement joins TRBV5-3 to TRBJ2-7; 10 nucleotides align to TRBD2. TRBV5-3 falls under the ORF class, with uncertain function. This CDR3 comprises 14 residues. V dropped 8 bases and J dropped 2; count of bases not matched to a gene: 7. The CDR3 sequence is CASSPSGRAYEQYF. CDR3 nucleotides: TGTGCCAGCAGCCCCAGCGGGAGGGCCTACGAGCAGTACTTC.

This chain joins TRBV10-3 and TRBJ2-5, with a tentative D call TRBD2 (6 bases). CDR1 is ENHRY, CDR2 SYGVKD, per germline. Trimming took off 8 bases at V and 1 base at J, with 8 bases between the two ends. This CDR3 is 12 amino acids long. The CDR3 DNA is TGTGCCATCGGCGGGACCCAAGAGACCCAGTACTTC. Its protein product is CAIGGTQETQYF.

This sequence joins TRBV6-5 and TRBJ2-5, with TRBD2 as a possible D gene (5 bases). V was clipped by 6 bases and J by 5 bases, with 16 bases between them. CDR1 is MNHEY and CDR2 is SVGAGI in the germline V gene. CDR3 length: 14 residues. CDR3 amino acids: CASRHRGLGETQYF. The CDR3 bases are TGTGCCAGCAGACACCGAGGGTTAGGGGAGACCCAGTACTTC.

By its share, this clone is hyperexpanded. The chain joins TRBV5-1 to TRBJ2-3, with D unclear. CDR3 size: 13 residues. The V end lost 1 base, the J end lost 3 bases, and 6 bases lay between the germline ends. The germline V gene has CDR1 SGHRS and CDR2 YFSETQ. The CDR3 here is CASSLQVTDTQYF. CDR3 coding DNA: TGCGCCAGCAGCTTGCAGGTAACAGATACGCAGTATTTT.

This clone was seen only a few times. The gene calls are TRBV19 and TRBJ2-5; 7 bases agree with TRBD2. Germline V gene data show CDR1 as LNHDA and CDR2 as SQIVND (reference sequence). The junction had 4 bases not matched to a gene; V was cut back by 4 bases and J by 5 bases. This CDR3 spans 13 amino acids. The CDR3 loop reads CASSSGRGETQYF. CDR3 bases: TGTGCCAGTAGTAGCGGGAGAGGGGAGACCCAGTACTTC. The variable domain in full, with the rest retrieved from reference TRBV19 and TRBJ2-5, is DGGITQSPKYLFRKEGQNVTLSCEQNLNHDAMYWYRQDPGQGLRLIYYSQIVNDFQKGDIAEGYSVSREKKESFPLTVTSAQKNPTAFYLCASSSGRGETQYFGPGTRLLVL.

The CDR3 spells CASSDHVSSYNEQFF. As DNA, the CDR3 is TGTGCCAGCAGTGACCACGTTAGCTCCTACAATGAGCAGTTCTTC. The chain joins TRBV25-1 to TRBJ2-1; D is unresolved. Germline loops: CDR1 MGHDK, CDR2 SYGVNS. The V gene lost 3 bases and the J gene lost 0 bases, with 9 bases spanning the gap. This CDR3 spans 15 amino acids.

The V and J genes are TRBV5-6 and TRBJ2-1, with a weak D call TRBD2 (5 bases). Per the germline V gene, CDR1 is SGHDT and CDR2 is YYEEEE. V was cut by 4 bases and J by 5 bases, with 16 bases left in between. This CDR3 has 15 residues. The DNA for the CDR3 is TGTGCCAGCAGCCGCGTAGTACTAGGCGACAATGAGCAGTTCTTC. This encodes CASSRVVLGDNEQFF.